Listed below are T cell receptor beta chains from one sample, sequenced in a study of response to subunit inactivated influenza vaccine. MiXCR, run by TCRdb on the RT-PCR reads, gives a single entry per CDR3 protein. The data hold 490,000 or so distinct CDR3 sequences, with 6.5% to 8% observed a single time. Sample: PBMCs from blood, taken around 25 months after vaccination. Receptor source: a man aged 50-75 years who received an inactivated influenza vaccine. CDR3s include the opening cysteine and the closing phenylalanine or tryptophan. D genes are given only for firm matches. Only part of the rows carry a size: once, few, many, or a class if the clone is expanded.

CSVGPGRDIKFF	TGCAGCGTTGGTCCGGGCAGGGACATCAAGTTCTTC	TRBV29-1	12	NA	NA	TRBJ2-1
CASSLGVRGEQFF	TGTGCCAGCAGCTTGGGGGTTAGAGGTGAGCAGTTCTTC	TRBV5-6	13	NA	NA	TRBJ2-1
CSARGHEQYF	TGCAGTGCTAGAGGACACGAGCAGTACTTC	TRBV20-1	10	few	NA	TRBJ2-7
CASSPGQLNYGYTF	TGCGCCAGCAGCCCTGGACAGCTAAACTATGGCTACACCTTC	TRBV5-1	14	many	NA	TRBJ1-2
CASSLETGMNTEAFF	TGTGCCAGCAGCCTTGAGACAGGCATGAACACTGAAGCTTTCTTT	TRBV9	15	NA	NA	TRBJ1-1
CASSLAPGGEQYF	TGTGCCAGCAGCTTAGCTCCAGGGGGCGAGCAGTACTTC	TRBV7-8	13	many	TRBD1	TRBJ2-7
CASSQTGNGNTIYF	TGCGCCAGCAGCCAGACAGGGAACGGAAACACCATATATTTT	TRBV4-1	14	many	TRBD1	TRBJ1-3
CASSLASGGSNTGELFF	TGTGCCAGCAGCTTAGCAAGCGGGGGATCGAACACCGGGGAGCTGTTTTTT	TRBV7-8	17	NA	TRBD2	TRBJ2-2
CASSFGAKNIQYF	TGTGCCAGCAGCTTCGGGGCCAAAAACATTCAGTACTTC	TRBV7-2	13	few	NA	TRBJ2-4
CASSQDPGGGNQPQDF	TGTGCCAGCAGCCAAGACCCAGGGGGAGGCAATCAGCCCCAGGATTTT	TRBV4-2	16	few	TRBD1	TRBJ1-5
CASSLEGVSYNEQFF	TGCGCCAGCAGCTTGGAGGGGGTCTCCTACAATGAGCAGTTCTTC	TRBV5-1	15	many	NA	TRBJ2-1
CATSDLKGVEQFF	TGTGCCACCAGTGATTTGAAGGGCGTTGAGCAGTTCTTC	TRBV24-1	13	many	NA	TRBJ2-1
CASSRTEYNEQFF	TGTGCCAGCAGCCGGACGGAATACAATGAGCAGTTCTTC	TRBV5-5	13	many	NA	TRBJ2-1
CASSEIRQTYEQYF	TGTGCCAGCAGTGAAATTAGGCAGACCTACGAGCAGTACTTC	TRBV6-1	14	few	NA	TRBJ2-7
CASSSSGSSYEQYF	TGTGCCAGCAGTTCATCAGGGAGCTCCTACGAGCAGTACTTC	TRBV12-3/TRBV12-4	14	many	NA	TRBJ2-7
CATRGGPYNEQFF	TGTGCCACCAGGGGTGGTCCTTACAATGAGCAGTTCTTC	TRBV15	13	few	NA	TRBJ2-1
CASSVSAGGKETQYF	TGTGCCAGCAGCGTATCAGCGGGGGGGAAAGAGACCCAGTACTTC	TRBV9	15	few	TRBD2	TRBJ2-5
CASRSNGVRGLYEQYF	TGTGCCAGCCGATCTAACGGAGTTAGAGGTCTCTACGAGCAGTACTTC	TRBV11-2	16	few	NA	TRBJ2-7
CASSITGQSYEQYF	TGTGCCAGCAGCATAACAGGGCAATCCTACGAGCAGTACTTC	TRBV12-3/TRBV12-4	14	many	NA	TRBJ2-7
CASSLLGTAGPNQPQHF	TGTGCCAGCAGTTTATTAGGGACGGCCGGGCCAAATCAGCCCCAGCATTTT	TRBV27	17	NA	NA	TRBJ1-5
CASSQQITQETQYF	TGCGCCAGCAGCCAGCAGATCACCCAAGAGACCCAGTACTTC	TRBV5-1	14	NA	NA	TRBJ2-5
CASRREYTGELFF	TGTGCCAGCAGGCGGGAGTACACCGGGGAGCTGTTTTTT	TRBV12-3/TRBV12-4	13	few	TRBD2	TRBJ2-2
CASSPAQPTDTQYF	TGTGCCAGCTCACCAGCACAGCCTACAGATACGCAGTATTTT	TRBV18	14	few	NA	TRBJ2-3
CASIETSGRLGEQYF	TGTGCCAGCATAGAGACTAGCGGGAGGCTAGGCGAGCAGTACTTC	TRBV6-1	15	NA	TRBD2	TRBJ2-7
CASSEGRGWEKLFF	TGTGCCAGCAGTGAAGGAAGGGGATGGGAAAAACTGTTTTTT	TRBV6-1	14	NA	NA	TRBJ1-4
CASSYAGTLQETQYF	TGTGCCAGCAGTTACGCCGGGACACTCCAAGAGACCCAGTACTTC	TRBV6-2/TRBV6-3	15	many	NA	TRBJ2-5
CASSLEGRNTEAFF	TGCGCCAGCAGCTTGGAAGGGAGGAACACTGAAGCTTTCTTT	TRBV5-1	14	many	NA	TRBJ1-1
CASSQEYRDQPQHF	TGCGCCAGCAGCCAAGAGTACAGGGATCAGCCCCAGCATTTT	TRBV4-3	14	NA	NA	TRBJ1-5
CASGLDGNTGELFF	TGTGCCAGCGGCCTAGACGGGAACACCGGGGAGCTGTTTTTT	TRBV7-9	14	NA	NA	TRBJ2-2
CSARGPRGYEQYF	TGCAGTGCTAGAGGACCGCGTGGCTACGAGCAGTACTTC	TRBV20-1	13	few	NA	TRBJ2-7
CASSYSRDSTGELFF	TGTGCCAGCAGTTACTCACGAGACAGCACCGGGGAGCTGTTTTTT	TRBV6-5	15	few	NA	TRBJ2-2
CASSLVSRDWETQYF	TGTGCCAGCAGCTTAGTCTCCCGGGACTGGGAGACCCAGTACTTC	TRBV11-2	15	many	NA	TRBJ2-5
CASSQLGLAWETQYF	TGCGCCAGCAGCCAACTCGGACTAGCTTGGGAGACCCAGTACTTC	TRBV4-1	15	NA	TRBD2	TRBJ2-5
CASSLTGWLAGLRETQYF	TGTGCCAGCAGTTTAACGGGTTGGCTAGCGGGGCTCCGGGAGACCCAGTACTTC	TRBV28	18	NA	TRBD2	TRBJ2-5
CAIRGGTGSTGELFF	TGTGCCATCCGGGGGGGGACAGGGAGCACCGGGGAGCTGTTTTTT	TRBV12-3/TRBV12-4	15	many	NA	TRBJ2-2
CASRPGGSYNEQFF	TGTGCCAGCAGACCCGGGGGGAGTTACAATGAGCAGTTCTTC	TRBV7-2	14	many	TRBD2	TRBJ2-1
CASGLMGGYYGYTF	TGTGCCAGCGGCCTTATGGGGGGGTACTATGGCTACACCTTC	TRBV28	14	NA	NA	TRBJ1-2
CASSIVTYTQYF	TGTGCCAGCAGCATTGTCACTTATACGCAGTATTTT	TRBV7-2	12	many	NA	TRBJ2-3
CSVETGGAFDEKLFF	TGCAGCGTTGAAACAGGGGGCGCGTTTGATGAAAAACTGTTTTTT	TRBV29-1	15	NA	TRBD1	TRBJ1-4
CAWSVQSDSYEQYF	TGTGCCTGGAGTGTACAATCAGACTCCTACGAGCAGTACTTC	TRBV30	14	NA	NA	TRBJ2-7
CSASGGRSPLHF	TGCAGTGCTTCAGGGGGCCGCTCACCCCTCCACTTT	TRBV20-1	12	many	TRBD1	TRBJ1-6
CSANLRQFSYEQYF	TGCAGTGCTAATTTAAGGCAGTTCTCCTACGAGCAGTACTTC	TRBV20-1	14	NA	NA	TRBJ2-7
CASSQDRQGVGTDTQYF	TGTGCCAGCAGCCAAGATAGGCAGGGAGTTGGCACAGATACGCAGTATTTT	TRBV4-2	17	many	NA	TRBJ2-3
CSATQGSRGTEAFF	TGCAGTGCTACGCAGGGTTCCCGGGGCACTGAAGCTTTCTTT	TRBV20-1	14	NA	NA	TRBJ1-1
CSAVRGVRGSNEQFF	TGCAGCGCCGTGAGGGGGGTAAGAGGTTCCAATGAGCAGTTCTTC	TRBV29-1	15	many	NA	TRBJ2-1
CASSLWVMTSGNTDTQYF	TGTGCCAGCAGTTTATGGGTTATGACTAGCGGGAACACAGATACGCAGTATTTT	TRBV27	18	many	TRBD2	TRBJ2-3
CASSRLSRGIDTEAFF	TGCGCCAGCAGCCGCTTATCTAGAGGGATCGACACTGAAGCTTTCTTT	TRBV5-1	16	few	NA	TRBJ1-1
CASSLGAGPRAGVWETQYF	TGCGCCAGCAGCTTGGGAGCGGGCCCGAGGGCGGGGGTCTGGGAGACCCAGTACTTC	TRBV5-1	19	few	TRBD2	TRBJ2-5
CASSPLAGVTYNEQFF	TGTGCCAGCAGTCCACTAGCGGGAGTAACCTACAATGAGCAGTTCTTC	TRBV6-1	16	few	TRBD2	TRBJ2-1
CSARSPGLAHPETQYF	TGCAGTGCTAGAAGCCCGGGACTAGCTCATCCGGAGACCCAGTACTTC	TRBV20-1	16	few	TRBD2	TRBJ2-5
CASSLPAGGLWPGELFF	TGTGCCAGCAGTTTACCGGCTGGGGGGTTGTGGCCCGGGGAGCTGTTTTTT	TRBV6-5	17	NA	NA	TRBJ2-2
CASSLVGTGSSYEQYF	TGTGCCAGCAGCTTAGTTGGGACTGGGAGCTCCTACGAGCAGTACTTC	TRBV7-2	16	NA	NA	TRBJ2-7